These 7 T cell receptor beta chains share one sample of origin, sequenced in a study of T cell repertoires and HLA-DP antigens. This table comes from immunoSEQ multiplex PCR, and its TCRdb copy is limited to in-frame clones, with some not included. The data hold about 73,000 clones, with around four fifths observed a single time. These TCRs are of unknown antigen specificity. Input material: CD4+ T cells from PBMCs. The receptors shown here come from a man aged 55 to 70 in good health and CMV-seronegative.

This clone came up a few times. The gene calls are TRBV6-1 and TRBJ2-7; 10 bases agree with TRBD2. J was trimmed by 1 base and V by 6 bases; bases with no gene match: 3. The CDR3 covers 14 residues. CDR1 MNHNS and CDR2 SASEGT come from the germline V gene. The chain's CDR3 is CASRSLAGSYEQYF. CDR3 bases: TGTGCCAGCAGGTCACTAGCGGGGTCCTACGAGCAGTACTTC.

The rearrangement links TRBV5-1 to TRBJ1-2; 9 bases line up with TRBD1. V gave up 0 bases and J gave up 4 bases; unmatched junction bases: 4. Germline V lookup: CDR1 SGHRS, CDR2 YFSETQ. The CDR3 has 15 amino acids. The CDR3 region has the DNA TGCGCCAGCAGCTTGGGGACAGGGGCAGGCTATGGCTACACCTTC. Protein: CASSLGTGAGYGYTF.

The chain joins TRBV6-5 to TRBJ1-6, with 7 bases that match TRBD1. This CDR3 region has 14 residues. J gave up 7 bases and V 7 bases, and 7 bases lay outside the gene matches. Germline CDR1 MNHEY, CDR2 SVGAGI. The CDR3 region is CASTTGQPNSPLHF. The DNA for the CDR3 is TGTGCCAGCACCACGGGACAGCCAAATTCACCCCTCCACTTT.

This chain uses TRBV5-8 with TRBJ1-1; D remains ambiguous. There are 15 residues in the CDR3. V was clipped by 2 bases and J by 6 bases, with 17 bases between them. Germline CDR1 is SGHTS and CDR2 is YDEGEE. This chain's CDR3 is CASSLRTSRVAEAFF. CDR3 DNA: TGTGCCAGCAGCTTAAGAACTTCAAGGGTTGCTGAAGCTTTCTTT.

The V and J genes are TRBV28 and TRBJ1-5, with 12 bases fitting TRBD1. This CDR3 is built from 19 residues. Germline V lookup: CDR1 MDHEN, CDR2 SYDVKM. The J segment lost 4 bases and the V segment lost 7 bases, leaving 17 bases of the junction unmatched. In nucleotides, the CDR3 is TGTGCCAGCATCCCCCGCGTGGGACAGGGGGCGTTAGGGAATCAGCCCCAGCATTTT. Translating it yields CASIPRVGQGALGNQPQHF.

This rearrangement joins TRBV30 to TRBJ1-6; weak D call: TRBD1 (5 bases). CDR3 length: 12 amino acids. The V and J ends lost 3 bases and 10 bases respectively, with 10 bases between them. Germline CDR1 is GTSNPN and CDR2 is SVGIG (reference sequence). The CDR3 protein is CAWRGGESPLHF. CDR3 nucleotide sequence: TGTGCCTGGAGGGGGGGAGAGTCACCCCTCCACTTT. Complete variable domain (other parts from reference TRBV30 and TRBJ1-6): SQTIHQWPATLVQPVGSPLSLECTVEGTSNPNLYWYRQAAGRGLQLLFYSVGIGQISSEVPQNLSASRPQDRQFILSSKKLLLSDSGFYLCAWRGGESPLHFGNGTRLTVT.

The table lists this clone with a few counts. DNA of the CDR3: TGTGCCAGCAGTCCACCGACAGGATTAAATGAAAAACTGTTTTTT. It is translated as CASSPPTGLNEKLFF. V and J are TRBV28 and TRBJ1-4, with TRBD1 as a possible D gene (6 bases). V lost 5 bases, J lost 5 bases, and 15 bases lay in between. Germline V CDR1 and CDR2: MDHEN, SYDVKM. This CDR3 is built from 15 residues.